The next 14 T cell receptor beta chains were all read from a single sample in a study of spatial heterogeneity in lung cancer. TCRdb ran MiXCR on the 5' RACE reads and lists one entry per CDR3 protein. The repertoire has approximately 43,000 distinct CDR3 sequences, approximately 10% of them found once; the top ten carry roughly 17%. Time point defined: blood at routine non-recurrence follow-up after resection. Sequencing used PBMCs, obtained at follow-up. These receptors were collected from a female donor with early-stage non-small cell lung cancer.

V is TRBV3-1 and J is TRBJ2-1; D ambiguous. Per the germline V gene, CDR1 is LGHDT and CDR2 is YNNKEL (reference sequence). V was clipped by 1 base and J by 7 bases, with 11 bases between them. This CDR3 is built from 14 residues. The CDR3 nucleotides are TGTGCCAGCAGCCAAGTAGGGTTGGGGAATGAGCAGTTCTTC. Its protein product is CASSQVGLGNEQFF.

The chain links TRBV28 to TRBJ2-1; D call uncertain. Per germline, CDR1 MDHEN and CDR2 SYDVKM. The CDR3 is 14 residues long. Trimming removed 3 bases from V and 0 bases from J, with 6 bases in between. The CDR3 sequence is CASSFSNSYNEQFF. The CDR3 region has the DNA TGTGCCAGCAGTTTTTCTAACTCCTACAATGAGCAGTTCTTC.

V is TRBV12-3 or TRBV12-4 and J is TRBJ2-2; D uncertain. The CDR3 extends over 16 amino acids. Trimming stripped 1 base from V and 6 bases from J, with 15 bases between. The chain's CDR3 is CASSLGVQVEAGELFF. CDR3 DNA sequence: TGTGCCAGCAGTTTAGGGGTCCAAGTGGAAGCCGGGGAGCTGTTTTTT.

The rearrangement joins TRBV2 to TRBJ2-2, with 12 bases lining up with TRBD2. V gave up 6 bases and J gave up 7 bases; unmatched junction bases: 12. Per germline, CDR1 SNHLY and CDR2 FYNNEI. The CDR3 is 17 amino acids. The CDR3 nucleotides read TGTGCCAGCAGCGCTAACCCCCTAGCGGGGGGGGGCGGGGAGCTGTTTTTT. Amino acid sequence: CASSANPLAGGGGELFF.

This clonotype is medium-sized by share. J is TRBJ2-7 and V is TRBV2; TRBD2 is a possible D gene (5 bases). The V end lost 11 bases, the J end lost 0 bases, and 14 bases lay between the germline ends. Germline CDR1 is SNHLY and CDR2 is FYNNEI. This CDR3 is built from 13 residues. The CDR3: CAWAGESSYEQYF. CDR3 nucleotides: TGTGCCTGGGCGGGCGAAAGCTCCTACGAGCAGTACTTC.

This clonotype was counted at least ten times. The J gene is TRBJ2-3, the V gene TRBV24-1; D is unresolved. The CDR3 covers 14 residues. Trimming took off 3 bases at V and 4 bases at J, with 10 bases between the two ends. Germline loops: CDR1 KGHDR, CDR2 SFDVKD. The CDR3 region is CATSDPNRADTQYF. The CDR3 DNA sequence: TGTGCCACCAGTGATCCCAATCGCGCAGATACGCAGTATTTT.

This chain uses TRBV15 with TRBJ1-1; the D is unclear. Germline lookup yields CDR1 LNHNV and CDR2 YYDKDF (reference sequence). V was shortened by 2 bases and J by 1 base, with 8 bases between the two germline ends. The CDR3 runs 14 residues. The CDR3: CATSRYGPNTEAFF. The CDR3, as DNA: TGTGCCACCAGCAGATATGGGCCGAACACTGAAGCTTTCTTT.

The sample holds a few counts of this clonotype. At one end the junction does not follow the germline gene, possibly because of a read error. This sequence joins TRBV4-3 and TRBJ2-7, with 10 nucleotides matching TRBD2. CDR1 and CDR2 from the germline V gene are LGHNA and YSLEER. The CDR3 sequence is 16 residues long. This chain's CDR3 is CASSQDETSGAYEQYF. For the CDR3, the DNA is TGCGCCAGCAGTCAAGATGAAACTAGCGGGGCCTACGAGCAGTACTTC.

This clonotype was detected only a few times. The chain has TRBV28 and TRBJ2-5; D might be TRBD2 (6 bases). The V end was cut by 5 bases, the J end by 4 bases, with 17 bases between. This CDR3 is 15 amino acids long. Germline V gene lookup returns CDR1 MDHEN and CDR2 SYDVKM. This CDR3 is CASSPAGLARETQYF. The CDR3, as DNA: TGTGCCAGCAGTCCCGCCGGTCTAGCGAGAGAGACCCAGTACTTC.

This clonotype was counted between two and nine times. V and J are TRBV7-2 and TRBJ1-5; TRBD1 matches 8 bases. The CDR3 consists of 15 residues. The V segment lost 5 bases and the J segment 6 bases; nucleotides outside the gene matches: 9. Germline CDR1 and CDR2: SGHTA and FQGNSA. CDR3 DNA: TGTGCCAGCAGCGGGCGACAGGGGACAAGTCAGCCCCAGCATTTT. This sequence encodes CASSGRQGTSQPQHF.

The chain combines TRBV12-5 with TRBJ1-3; D is undetermined. Germline values: CDR1 LGHNT, CDR2 FRNRAP. Trimming left V 2 bases short and J 8 bases short, with 10 bases between. The CDR3 loop spans 13 amino acids. The CDR3 coding sequence is TGTGCTAGTGGTTTGATCAGTTTGGACACCATATATTTT. Residues: CASGLISLDTIYF.

This clonotype has ten or more counts. The CDR3, as DNA: TGTGCCAGCAGTTCTACAGCGTCCTACGAGCAGTACTTC. This sequence encodes CASSSTASYEQYF. The V gene is TRBV28, the J gene TRBJ2-7; D remains unclear. V gave up 4 bases and J gave up 1 base, with 8 bases separating them. Germline V gene lookup returns CDR1 MDHEN and CDR2 SYDVKM. The CDR3 sequence is 13 residues long.

This clonotype has at least ten counts. V gene TRBV30 combines with J gene TRBJ1-1, with 8 bases that match TRBD1. The CDR3 loop spans 12 amino acids. V shed 0 bases, J shed 10 bases, and the junction held 4 bases outside the gene matches. Per germline, CDR1 GTSNPN and CDR2 SVGIG (reference sequence). The CDR3 here is CAWSVQGATAFF. The CDR3, as DNA: TGTGCCTGGAGTGTTCAGGGGGCTACAGCTTTCTTT.

In its sample, this clonotype was seen many times. This chain links TRBV5-1 with TRBJ1-4; 8 bases align to TRBD1. Germline V CDR1 and CDR2: SGHRS, YFSETQ. The J segment lost 2 bases and the V segment lost 4 bases, leaving 7 bases of the junction unmatched. This CDR3 is 16 amino acids long. CDR3 protein: CASSTAGGATNEKLFF. The CDR3 DNA sequence: TGCGCCAGCAGCACGGCAGGGGGCGCGACTAATGAAAAACTGTTTTTT.